This T cell receptor (beta chain) originates from a study of blood T cells in healthy people across ages. Overall study findings and caveats: Strong correlation linked observed beta diversity and percent naive T cells.

Through a sample-barcoded 5' primer and a J-beta primer mix, a second PCR was run for roughly 6 to 11 cycles. Tagging of each cDNA molecule was performed by a template-switch adaptor with 12 random nucleotides. Sequencing yielded, for each sample, at least 2.5 million paired-end reads carrying CDR3. TCRdb re-called the 5' RACE reads with MiXCR, one entry per CDR3 protein. This sample has about 1,800,000 distinct CDR3 sequences, with under 30% found just once. V shed 3 bases, J shed 0 bases, and the junction held 12 bases outside the gene matches. The CDR3 totals 19 residues. Germline-derived CDR1 and CDR2 are DFQATT and SNEGSKA (reference sequence). This clonotype turned up a few times. No antigen is known for it.

The TCR originated in a woman in her twenties or thirties in good health. The sample comprised blood. V is TRBV20-1 and J is TRBJ2-3; 13 bases match TRBD2. CDR3 region: CSASPRLAGGTTSTDTQYF. The CDR3 DNA follows: TGCAGTGCTAGTCCCCGACTAGCGGGAGGCACCACTAGCACAGATACGCAGTATTTT.